The next 19 T cell receptor beta chains were all read from a single sample in a study of T cells in localized non-small cell lung cancer. Profiled with immunoSEQ multiplex PCR; TCRdb holds only in-frame clones, not every one. In the table there are around 140,000 clones, about 90% of which are singletons. The sequenced sample was peripheral blood, obtained before any cancer treatment. The receptors stem from an older female donor with stage I lung adenocarcinoma.

This rearrangement joins TRBV18 to TRBJ2-3; D possibly corresponds to TRBD2 (6 bases). The CDR3 is 13 residues long. The V gene lost 2 bases and the J gene lost 6 bases, with 9 bases spanning the gap. The germline V gene has CDR1 KGHSH and CDR2 LQKENI. CDR3 bases: TGTGCCAGCTCACCAGGAGGGATGGATACGCAGTATTTT. Its translation: CASSPGGMDTQYF.

The chain uses TRBV10-3 and TRBJ2-1; maybe TRBD1 (5 bases). Trimming removed 2 bases at V and 0 bases at J, with 8 bases between. This CDR3 region has 15 residues. Germline assignment: CDR1 ENHRY and CDR2 SYGVKD. CDR3 bases: TGTGCCATCAGTGAGCGCAGGGACTCCTACAATGAGCAGTTCTTC. This encodes CAISERRDSYNEQFF.

This clone has only a few counts. The rearrangement joins TRBV6-1 to TRBJ1-5; tentatively, D is TRBD1 (5 bases). Trimming pared 1 base from V and 0 bases from J, leaving 13 bases between. The CDR3 spans 17 residues. Per germline, CDR1 MNHNS and CDR2 SASEGT. This chain's CDR3 is CASSEGGGVNSNQPQHF. The CDR3 nucleotides read TGTGCCAGCAGTGAAGGGGGAGGGGTCAATAGCAATCAGCCCCAGCATTTT.

Only a few counts were recorded for this clone. This chain joins TRBV4-1 and TRBJ2-7; 7 positions match TRBD2. Germline trimming cut 2 bases from V and 5 bases from J; bases unmatched to any gene: 6. The germline gives CDR1 MGHRA, CDR2 YSYEKL. The CDR3 is 14 residues long. The CDR3 here is CASSQWASGHEQYF. The CDR3 DNA is TGCGCCAGCAGCCAATGGGCTAGCGGCCACGAGCAGTACTTC.

V usage is TRBV2 and J usage is TRBJ1-6; D uncertain. CDR1 is SNHLY, CDR2 FYNNEI, per germline. Trimming shortened V by 2 bases and J by 7 bases, and 9 bases separated the two germline ends. The CDR3 spans 14 residues. The CDR3 sequence is CASSEITANSPLHF. CDR3 bases: TGTGCCAGCAGTGAAATCACGGCCAATTCACCCCTCCACTTT.

This chain joins TRBV19 and TRBJ1-2; TRBD1 is a possible D gene (5 bases). Trimming left V 7 bases short and J 8 bases short, with 14 bases between. The CDR3 spans 12 residues. CDR1 and CDR2 (germline): LNHDA, SQIVND (reference sequence). The CDR3 DNA follows: TGTGCCAGTATGCCGGGGACTCACGGCTACACCTTC. Translated: CASMPGTHGYTF.

The rearrangement uses TRBV7-3 and TRBJ2-1; TRBD2 agrees at 9 bases. The CDR3 sequence is 15 residues long. Germline CDR1 reads SGHTA; CDR2 reads FQGTGA. The J segment lost 7 bases and the V segment lost 3 bases, leaving 7 bases of the junction unmatched. The CDR3, as DNA: TGTGCCAGCAGCTTTAAGGCGGGAGGGCCGAATGAGCAGTTCTTC. This sequence encodes CASSFKAGGPNEQFF.

The chain combines TRBV27 with TRBJ2-7; D not certain. Germline V gives CDR1 MNHEY, CDR2 SMNVEV (reference sequence). The V end was cut by 0 bases, the J end by 5 bases, with 8 bases between. CDR3 length: 13 residues. CDR3: CASSLSGLNEQYF. The DNA for the CDR3 is TGTGCCAGCAGTTTATCAGGGCTCAACGAGCAGTACTTC.

The chain links TRBV14 to TRBJ1-1, with D unresolved. The V end was cut by 0 bases, the J end by 7 bases, with 9 bases between. Germline CDR1 is SGHDN and CDR2 is FVKESK. The CDR3 is 13 amino acids. The CDR3 here is CASSQDFVSEAFF. The CDR3 nucleotides are TGTGCCAGCAGCCAAGATTTTGTGAGTGAAGCTTTCTTT.

This clone has only one observation. The chain's CDR3 is CAWTPGTGGYQPQHF. CDR3 in DNA: TGTGCCTGGACCCCCGGGACAGGGGGATATCAGCCCCAGCATTTT. V usage is TRBV30 and J usage is TRBJ1-5; 11 bases are a match to TRBD1. CDR1 is GTSNPN and CDR2 is SVGIG in the germline V gene (reference sequence). With 4 bases clipped from V and 5 bases from J, the junction kept 7 bases outside the gene matches. This CDR3 is built from 15 residues.

This CDR3 is CASSETSGRATEQFF. DNA for the CDR3: TGTGCCAGCAGTGAGACTAGCGGGAGGGCGACTGAGCAGTTCTTC. The gene calls are TRBV2 and TRBJ2-1, with 14 positions matching TRBD2. CDR1 is SNHLY, CDR2 FYNNEI, per germline. Trimming cost V 3 bases and J 9 bases; bases outside gene matches: 4. The CDR3 sequence is 15 residues long.

This chain links TRBV11-2 with TRBJ1-1; D gene ambiguous. The CDR3 is 13 residues long. Germline loops: CDR1 SGHAT, CDR2 FQNNGV. V was cut by 3 bases and J by 4 bases, with 9 bases left in between. The DNA of the CDR3 is TGTGCCAGCAGCTTGGGGAAAAGCACTGAAGCTTTCTTT. It encodes CASSLGKSTEAFF.

This clone was observed a few times. This rearrangement joins TRBV21-1 to TRBJ2-1; the DNA was not used to check the table's D call, TRBD2. TRBV21-1 constitutes a pseudogene. The CDR3 has 20 residues. The CDR3 region has the DNA TGTGCCAGCAGCAAAGAGGCGTCCGACGGGAGGGCCCCGGAGAACCAGGAGCAGTTCTTC. It translates to CASSKEASDGRAPENQEQFF.

In the case of this clone: The junction departs from germline at one end; a sequencing error may be responsible. The chain has TRBV4-1 and TRBJ2-1; D is perhaps TRBD2 (5 bases). Germline V gene lookup returns CDR1 MGHRA and CDR2 YSYEKL. The CDR3 is 16 amino acids. Written as DNA, the CDR3 is TGCGCCAGCAGCCAAAACCCCGTGGACTCCCACAATGAGCAGTTCTTC. Its translation: CASSQNPVDSHNEQFF.

J is TRBJ2-3 and V is TRBV6-1; D is ambiguous. The CDR3 sequence is 15 residues long. Per germline, CDR1 MNHNS and CDR2 SASEGT. V was cut by 4 bases and J by 0 bases, with 11 bases left in between. The CDR3 DNA reads TGTGCCAGCAGTGGGGTGCTAGACAGCACAGATACGCAGTATTTT. Translated: CASSGVLDSTDTQYF.

This clone was seen a handful of times. The chain links TRBV9 to TRBJ2-3; 9 bases line up with TRBD1. The J segment lost 3 bases and the V segment lost 1 base, leaving 3 bases of the junction unmatched. Germline lookup yields CDR1 SGDLS and CDR2 YYNGEE. The CDR3 totals 15 residues. CDR3 sequence: CASSVTGGSTDTQYF. Written as DNA, the CDR3 is TGTGCCAGCAGCGTAACAGGGGGCTCAACAGATACGCAGTATTTT. The full variable domain, completed using reference TRBV9 and TRBJ2-3, is DSGVTQTPKHLITATGQRVTLRCSPRSGDLSVYWYQQSLDQGLQFLIQYYNGEERAKGNILERFSAQQFPDLHSELNLSSLELGDSALYFCASSVTGGSTDTQYFGPGTRLTVL.

The CDR3 loop is CAGAGTVNYEQYF. The CDR3 DNA reads TGTGCCGGAGCCGGGACAGTAAATTACGAGCAGTACTTC. This rearrangement joins TRBV10-3 to TRBJ2-7; 7 nucleotides match TRBD1. CDR1 ENHRY and CDR2 SYGVKD come from the germline V gene. The CDR3 consists of 13 residues. The trim removed 11 bases at V and 4 bases at J, leaving 11 bases unmatched.

The V call is TRBV2, the J call TRBJ2-2, with a possible D match to TRBD2 (5 bases). Trimming pared 4 bases from V and 3 bases from J, leaving 15 bases between. The CDR3 totals 16 residues. Per germline, CDR1 SNHLY and CDR2 FYNNEI. The CDR3 coding sequence is TGTGCCAGCAGTGCGGGATGGGCCGGCGACACCGGGGAGCTGTTTTTT. Translating it yields CASSAGWAGDTGELFF.

The CDR3: CASSEGTSGKADTQYF. The CDR3 DNA reads as TGCGCCAGCAGCGAAGGGACTAGCGGGAAGGCAGATACGCAGTATTTT. V and J are TRBV5-1 and TRBJ2-3; 13 bases align to TRBD2. Germline trimming cut 4 bases from V and 4 bases from J; bases unmatched to any gene: 6. Germline CDR1 is SGHRS and CDR2 is YFSETQ. The CDR3 has 16 residues.